Following are 16 T cell receptor beta chains from one sample sequenced in a study of shared clonotypes between healthy human individuals. The assay was immunoSEQ multiplex PCR, and TCRdb's table has in-frame clones only and misses some. Of approximately 470,000 clones in the sample, about 78% are singletons; the top ten hold about 11%. The sequenced sample consisted of PBMCs. Receptor source: a woman aged 40-49 years in good health. Some clones in this sample may be carry-over from other donors' samples.

Worth noting for this clone: Compared with germline, one end of the junction differs, possibly owing to a read error. This sample includes further DNA sequences coding for the same CDR3. This chain links TRBV5-4 with TRBJ2-7; TRBD2 agrees at 9 bases. The CDR3 totals 15 residues. CDR1 and CDR2 from the germline V gene are SGHNT and YYREEE (reference sequence). The CDR3 is CASSLGTSYSYEQYF. CDR3 sequence (DNA): TGTGCCAGCAGCTTAGGGACTAGCTACTCCTATGAGCAGTACTTC.

The chain has TRBV28 and TRBJ2-1, with 7 bases aligning to TRBD2. Looked up from germline, CDR1 is MDHEN and CDR2 is SYDVKM. V dropped 5 bases and J dropped 5; count of bases not matched to a gene: 6. The CDR3 contains 14 residues. CDR3 sequence reads: CASSTTSANNEQFF. The CDR3 nucleotides are TGTGCCAGCAGTACCACTAGCGCAAACAATGAGCAGTTCTTC.

The chain employs TRBV7-8 and TRBJ1-4; D gene uncertain. Germline values: CDR1 SGHVS, CDR2 FQNEAQ. This CDR3 contains 14 residues. Trimming shortened V by 1 base and J by 8 bases, and 11 bases separated the two germline ends. The CDR3 sequence is CASSLGGGWEKLFF. CDR3 DNA sequence: TGTGCCAGCAGCTTAGGTGGTGGATGGGAAAAACTGTTTTTT.

The genes are TRBV15 and TRBJ1-1; 8 bases are a match to TRBD1. Germline V gene data show CDR1 as LNHNV and CDR2 as YYDKDF (reference sequence). The CDR3 runs to 15 residues. V lost 3 bases, J lost 1 base, and 4 bases stayed unmatched. This chain's CDR3 is CATSRRGTGNTEAFF. CDR3 nucleotide sequence: TGTGCCACCAGCAGGCGTGGGACAGGGAACACTGAAGCTTTCTTT.

The chain combines TRBV4-3 with TRBJ2-3; either TRBD1 or TRBD2 may supply D (5 bases each). This CDR3 is 16 amino acids long. Trimming shortened V by 0 bases and J by 0 bases, and 10 bases separated the two germline ends. CDR1 is LGHNA and CDR2 is YSLEER in the germline V gene. This CDR3 reads CASSQEDGTSTDTQYF. The CDR3 coding sequence is TGCGCCAGCAGCCAAGAGGACGGGACGAGCACAGATACGCAGTATTTT.

The rearrangement joins TRBV7-9 to TRBJ2-7; 8 positions agree with TRBD2. V was clipped by 1 base and J by 6 bases; unmatched bases: 8. CDR3 length: 15 amino acids. Germline V lookup: CDR1 SEHNR, CDR2 FQNEAQ (reference sequence). CDR3 coding DNA: TGTGCCAGCAGCTTAGGTTGGGCGGGAGGCTTCGAGCAGTACTTC. This codes for CASSLGWAGGFEQYF.

The J gene is TRBJ2-1, the V gene TRBV7-2; 8 bases are a match to TRBD2. Per the germline V gene, CDR1 is SGHTA and CDR2 is FQGNSA. The CDR3 is made up of 16 amino acids. J gave up 0 bases and V 5 bases, and 6 bases lay outside the gene matches. The CDR3 DNA reads as TGTGCCAGCAGCCTACGAAGCGGGAGCTCCTACAATGAGCAGTTCTTC. Protein: CASSLRSGSSYNEQFF.

This clone was observed a handful of times. The V and J genes are TRBV10-3 and TRBJ2-1; TRBD1 aligns across 8 bases. The V gene's germline CDR1 is ENHRY and CDR2 SYGVKD. The CDR3 contains 18 residues. The junction had 14 bases not matched to a gene; V was cut back by 3 bases and J by 4 bases. CDR3 amino acids: CAISDPRLGQGGYNEQFF. DNA of the CDR3: TGTGCCATCAGTGATCCCCGACTAGGACAGGGCGGATACAATGAGCAGTTCTTC.

The chain employs TRBV19 and TRBJ2-3; perhaps D is TRBD1 or TRBD2 (5 bases each). The V gene lost 3 bases and the J gene lost 0 bases, with 13 bases spanning the gap. Per the germline V gene, CDR1 is LNHDA and CDR2 is SQIVND (reference sequence). CDR3 length equals 16 residues. CDR3 DNA: TGTGCCAGTAGTATCGGGGCTAGTCGAAGCACAGATACGCAGTATTTT. It translates to CASSIGASRSTDTQYF.

The gene calls are TRBV15 and TRBJ1-1, with D unclear. V dropped 0 bases and J dropped 10 bases, with 21 bases sitting between them. From germline, CDR1 is LNHNV and CDR2 YYDKDF (reference sequence). This CDR3 has 16 amino acids. The CDR3 nucleotides are TGTGCCACCAGCAGAGATGGAATTAGCTCCCGTCCACGAGCTTTCTTT. This encodes CATSRDGISSRPRAFF.

The chain uses TRBV28 and TRBJ2-3; no clear D. The V end lost 5 bases, the J end lost 2 bases, and 5 bases lay between the germline ends. This CDR3 is 12 amino acids long. Germline V gene sequence: CDR1 MDHEN, CDR2 SYDVKM. Here the CDR3 DNA reads TGTGCCAGCAGTCCGCCCACAGATACGCAGTATTTT. Amino acids: CASSPPTDTQYF. Complete variable domain (other parts from reference TRBV28 and TRBJ2-3): DVKVTQSSRYLVKRTGEKVFLECVQDMDHENMFWYRQDPGLGLRLIYFSYDVKMKEKGDIPEGYSVSREKKERFSLILESASTNQTSMYLCASSPPTDTQYFGPGTRLTVL.

The chain has TRBV12-5 and TRBJ2-2; D may be TRBD2 (6 bases). Germline lookup yields CDR1 LGHNT and CDR2 FRNRAP. The CDR3 is made up of 18 amino acids. V was cut by 3 bases and J by 1 base, with 18 bases left in between. CDR3: CASGFRRSGLMNTGELFF. Here the CDR3 DNA reads TGTGCTAGTGGTTTTCGGCGATCGGGACTTATGAACACCGGGGAGCTGTTTTTT.

Note on this clone: Being one base from a much bigger clone, this may be a read error. The chain recombines TRBV5-1 with TRBJ1-1; 7 bases agree with TRBD1. The CDR3 runs to 14 residues. V shed 1 base, J shed 4 bases, and the junction held 4 bases outside the gene matches. CDR1 is SGHRS, CDR2 YFSETQ, per germline. The CDR3 region is CASSLRPGGTEAFF. CDR3 bases: TGCGCCAGCAGCTTGAGGCCAGGGGGCACTGAAGCTTTCTTT.

V is TRBV25-1 and J is TRBJ1-4; D unclear. Trimming shortened V by 1 base and J by 0 bases, and 9 bases separated the two germline ends. The V gene's germline CDR1 is MGHDK and CDR2 SYGVNS. The CDR3 loop spans 16 amino acids. The CDR3 reads CASSESLGATNEKLFF. Here the CDR3 DNA reads TGTGCCAGCAGTGAATCCCTCGGGGCAACTAATGAAAAACTGTTTTTT.

This chain joins TRBV5-1 and TRBJ2-7, with a possible D match to TRBD2 (5 bases). The CDR3 totals 13 residues. CDR1 and CDR2 from the germline V gene are SGHRS and YFSETQ. Trimming stripped 3 bases from V and 5 bases from J, with 12 bases between. CDR3 residues: CASSYRWGDEQYF. CDR3 in DNA: TGCGCCAGCAGCTACCGCTGGGGAGACGAGCAGTACTTC. The full variable domain, with the rest looked up from reference TRBV5-1 and TRBJ2-7, is KAGVTQTPRYLIKTRGQQVTLSCSPISGHRSVSWYQQTPGQGLQFLFEYFSETQRNKGNFPGRFSGRQFSNSRSEMNVSTLELGDSALYLCASSYRWGDEQYFGPGTRLTVT.

The chain recombines TRBV7-9 with TRBJ1-6; TRBD1 is a possible D gene (5 bases). The V gene lost 7 bases and the J gene lost 8 bases, with 18 bases spanning the gap. CDR1 is SEHNR and CDR2 is FQNEAQ in the germline V gene (reference sequence). This CDR3 is built from 15 residues. In nucleotides, the CDR3 is TGTGCCAGCAAGGTCTCGGGGGGGTATGATTCACCCCTCCACTTT. This translates into CASKVSGGYDSPLHF.